This T cell receptor beta chain was captured in a study of T cells after yellow fever vaccination. TCR cDNA, made by 5'RACE template switching, carried an added universal primer site and UMIs. TCRdb reanalysed the 5' RACE reads using MiXCR and keeps one entry per CDR3 protein. This table has about 320,000 distinct CDR3 sequences, 3.5% to 4.5% appearing once. This CDR3 contains 16 residues. Trimming took 2 bases from V and 1 from J; bases not matched to a gene: 2. Germline V gene data show CDR1 as MGHRA and CDR2 as YSYEKL. The sample holds many counts of this clonotype. Its matching antigen is unknown. Study-level findings and limits: From the bulk population, abundant clonotypes could contaminate and appear within FACS-sorted repertoires. Compared with primary, the secondary response was weaker and peaked at day 5, not 15. At 95% to 96% for CD4 and about 87% for CD8, most primary-vaccination clones showed up again after the booster.

Specimen: PBMCs, collected 15 days after the yellow fever booster vaccination. The J gene is TRBJ2-1, the V gene TRBV4-1; the match to TRBD2 covers 10 bases. The TCR comes from a man between 18 and 29 years old who received the YFV17D yellow fever vaccine. The CDR3 sequence is CASSQLAGVSYNEQFF. CDR3 nucleotides: TGCGCCAGCAGCCAACTAGCGGGGGTGTCCTACAATGAGCAGTTCTTC.